The 32 T cell receptor beta chains below all came from one sample that was sequenced in a study of human T cells and chemical hapten exposure. The time point is: patch test 2, 6 weeks after DPC sensitization. The sample's treatment: therapeutic diphenylcyclopropenone sensitization with weekly scalp DPC. TCRdb analysed the RACE reads with MiXCR anew, one entry per CDR3 protein. The table includes about 94,000 distinct CDR3 sequences, about 9.3% detected once. The specimen comprised whole blood, sampled in connection with sensitization to the hapten diphenylcyclopropenone (DPC). The receptor set was obtained from a woman in her thirties or forties with alopecia areata. Some clones in this sample may be carry-over from other donors' samples.

Points on this clonotype: The CDR3 ends on some other residue instead of the conserved phenylalanine or tryptophan, so this is likely a read error. The limits of the CDR3 on the DNA are not certain, so only TCRdb's listed CDR3 is given. The rearrangement uses TRBV14 and TRBJ2-7; the table names TRBD1, a call not compared with the DNA. The CDR3 length equals 9 residues, ends included. Looked up from germline, CDR1 is SGHDN and CDR2 is FVKESK. This chain's CDR3 is CASSHRTGG.

In DNA, the CDR3 is TGTGCCAGCAGCCCCCCACGGGAGCGGGAATCGTTCTTC. Amino acid sequence: CASSPPRERESFF. The chain is built from TRBV11-1 and TRBJ2-1, with 7 nucleotides matching TRBD2. CDR3 size: 13 residues. Germline V gene data show CDR1 as SGHAT and CDR2 as FQDESV (reference sequence). V was pared by 5 bases and J by 15 bases, with 13 bases of the junction left unmatched.

J is TRBJ2-7 and V is TRBV28, with 8 bases fitting TRBD1. Looked up from germline, CDR1 is MDHEN and CDR2 is SYDVKM. The CDR3 loop spans 13 amino acids. The V gene end was trimmed by 7 bases and the J gene end by 4 bases; junction bases not matched to a gene: 6. The DNA for the CDR3 is TGTGCCAGCACCCTGACAGGGGTGTACGAGCAGTACTTC. It codes for CASTLTGVYEQYF.

In its sample, this clonotype was seen a few times. This rearrangement joins TRBV6-2 or TRBV6-3 to TRBJ2-2; no definite D call. This CDR3 has 16 amino acids. CDR1 MNHEY and CDR2 SVGEGT come from the germline V gene. Trimming cost V 2 bases and J 0 bases, with 10 bases left between them. CDR3 region: CASSYEGYTNTGELFF. As DNA, the CDR3 is TGTGCCAGCAGTTACGAAGGTTACACGAACACCGGGGAGCTGTTTTTT.

This clonotype was counted ten times or more. The V and J genes are TRBV28 and TRBJ1-5, with D hard to call. Trimming removed 3 bases at V and 11 bases at J, with 11 bases between. The CDR3 has 12 amino acids. Germline lookup yields CDR1 MDHEN and CDR2 SYDVKM. The CDR3 loop reads CASSFLFSSQHF. In DNA form, the CDR3 reads TGTGCCAGCAGTTTTTTGTTTTCGTCCCAGCATTTT.

This clonotype turned up a few times. This chain joins TRBV7-2 and TRBJ2-2; the D gene could be TRBD1 or TRBD2 (5 bases each). This CDR3 has 14 residues. Per the germline V gene, CDR1 is SGHTA and CDR2 is FQGNSA. V dropped 6 bases and J dropped 0 bases, with 8 bases sitting between them. In DNA, the CDR3 is TGTGCCAGCAGACCGGGACCGAACACCGGGGAGCTGTTTTTT. Residues: CASRPGPNTGELFF.

This clonotype has at least ten counts. The chain employs TRBV28 and TRBJ2-7, with 9 bases that match TRBD2. Germline V gene sequence: CDR1 MDHEN, CDR2 SYDVKM. The CDR3 has 16 residues. V was clipped by 8 bases and J by 0 bases; unmatched bases: 11. The CDR3 is CASPRPTSGSSYEQYF. DNA of the CDR3: TGTGCCAGCCCCAGACCGACTAGCGGAAGCTCCTACGAGCAGTACTTC.

This clonotype has just a few counts. A read error is possible here, since a much larger clone lies one base away. J is TRBJ1-1 and V is TRBV18, with 7 bases fitting TRBD1. The germline CDR1 and CDR2 sequences are KGHSH and LQKENI. This CDR3 is built from 14 residues. Unmatched junction bases numbered 7, after V lost 3 bases and J lost 6 bases. The CDR3 DNA is TGTGCCAGCTCACCCCGGACAGGAGGGGCTGAAGCTTTCTTT. Protein product: CASSPRTGGAEAFF.

The chain has TRBV28 and TRBJ2-1; tentatively, D is TRBD2 (5 bases). From germline, CDR1 is MDHEN and CDR2 SYDVKM. V was trimmed by 3 bases and J by 7 bases, leaving 7 bases between them. The CDR3 is made up of 12 amino acids. The CDR3 DNA sequence: TGTGCCAGCAGTTTTCGGGGAAATGAGCAGTTCTTC. This encodes CASSFRGNEQFF.

At least ten counts were recorded for this clonotype. CDR3 in DNA: TGTGCCAGCAGTCCACCGGGACAGTCCTACGAGCAGTACTTC. This sequence encodes CASSPPGQSYEQYF. V is TRBV28 and J is TRBJ2-7; 7 bases line up with TRBD1. The CDR3 sequence is 14 residues long. Per germline, CDR1 MDHEN and CDR2 SYDVKM. With 5 bases clipped from V and 1 base from J, the junction kept 5 bases outside the gene matches.

This clonotype has ten or more counts. The rearrangement uses TRBV4-2 and TRBJ1-2; 9 nucleotides match TRBD1. The CDR3 is made up of 15 amino acids. The junction had 7 bases not matched to a gene; V was cut back by 3 bases and J by 5 bases. CDR1 is LGHNA and CDR2 is YNFKEQ in the germline V gene. The CDR3 reads CASSQGRTGVYGYTF. CDR3 sequence (DNA): TGTGCCAGCAGCCAGGGGCGGACAGGGGTTTATGGCTACACCTTC.

This clonotype has at least ten counts. The chain links TRBV20-1 to TRBJ1-1, with TRBD1 matching over 7 bases. Germline lookup yields CDR1 DFQATT and CDR2 SNEGSKA (reference sequence). The CDR3 is made up of 13 amino acids. With 4 bases clipped from V and 1 base from J, the junction kept 3 bases outside the gene matches. CDR3 amino acids: CSATRQGNTEAFF. In DNA form, the CDR3 reads TGCAGTGCTACGCGACAGGGGAACACTGAAGCTTTCTTT.

At least ten counts were recorded for this clonotype. The J gene is TRBJ2-7, the V gene TRBV3-1; 9 bases match TRBD1. J was trimmed by 3 bases and V by 2 bases; bases with no gene match: 8. This CDR3 has 16 residues. Germline CDR1 LGHDT, CDR2 YNNKEL (reference sequence). In DNA, the CDR3 is TGTGCCAGCAGCCAAATAGCCGGGGGACAGGGCTACGAGCAGTACTTC. Residues: CASSQIAGGQGYEQYF.

This clonotype was seen many times. The gene calls are TRBV9 and TRBJ1-6; D unresolved. Per the germline V gene, CDR1 is SGDLS and CDR2 is YYNGEE. V dropped 4 bases and J dropped 12 bases, with 8 bases sitting between them. This CDR3 is 11 amino acids long. The CDR3 region is CASSQDGPLHF. The CDR3 nucleotides are TGTGCCAGCAGCCAGGACGGACCCCTCCACTTT.

The chain joins TRBV28 to TRBJ2-2, with 9 bases that match TRBD1. Looked up from germline, CDR1 is MDHEN and CDR2 is SYDVKM. The CDR3 has 15 amino acids. Trimming at V came to 5 bases and at J to 6 bases, leaving 7 bases not matched to a gene. In nucleotides, the CDR3 is TGTGCCAGCAGTGCCGGGACAGGGTCGCCCGGGGAGCTGTTTTTT. It yields the protein CASSAGTGSPGELFF.

This clonotype was detected ten times or more. At one boundary the junction diverges from the germline segment, which might be a read error. The V gene is TRBV5-1, the J gene TRBJ2-6, with unresolved D. Germline V CDR1 and CDR2: SGHRS, YFSETQ. This CDR3 is built from 14 residues. The CDR3 reads CASTLMDGANVLTF. The CDR3 DNA is TGCGCCAGCACCTTGATGGATGGGGCCAACGTCCTGACTTTC.

Ten or more counts support this clonotype. This chain joins TRBV7-2 and TRBJ2-2, with unresolved D. The ends were cut back, 1 base at V and 6 bases at J, with 6 bases in the middle. The CDR3 consists of 13 residues. The germline CDR1 and CDR2 sequences are SGHTA and FQGNSA. CDR3 nucleotides: TGTGCCAGCAGCTTAGAGAGAGCCGGGGAGCTGTTTTTT. It codes for CASSLERAGELFF.

The gene calls are TRBV28 and TRBJ2-7; TRBD1 aligns across 7 bases. Germline CDR1 and CDR2: MDHEN and SYDVKM. CDR3 length: 14 residues. V gave up 2 bases and J gave up 2 bases; unmatched junction bases: 3. The CDR3 coding sequence is TGTGCCAGCAGTTTACCCGGGACAGCCTACGAGCAGTACTTC. This translates into CASSLPGTAYEQYF.

The genes are TRBV7-2 and TRBJ2-5; 8 bases line up with TRBD2. The CDR3 contains 14 residues. Germline values: CDR1 SGHTA, CDR2 FQGNSA. V lost 5 bases, J lost 5 bases, and 7 bases stayed unmatched. CDR3: CASSIKREWETQYF. CDR3 bases: TGTGCCAGCAGCATTAAGCGGGAGTGGGAGACCCAGTACTTC.

The chain links TRBV29-1 to TRBJ2-2, with 11 nucleotides matching TRBD1. The length of the CDR3 is 16 residues. The V and J ends lost 5 bases and 0 bases, in that order; junction bases with no gene match: 5. Germline CDR1 SQVTM, CDR2 ANQGSEA. The CDR3 bases are TGCAGCGTTTTGGACAGGGGGCATTCGAACACCGGGGAGCTGTTTTTT. Protein sequence: CSVLDRGHSNTGELFF.

The chain combines TRBV6-5 with TRBJ1-2; D may be TRBD1 (5 bases). The length of the CDR3 is 13 residues. V was trimmed by 0 bases and J by 7 bases, leaving 9 bases between them. Germline V gene data show CDR1 as MNHEY and CDR2 as SVGAGI. DNA for the CDR3: TGTGCCAGCAGTTACTCAGGGGTTCGTGGCTACACCTTC. Residues: CASSYSGVRGYTF.

The chain uses TRBV18 and TRBJ1-2; D is possibly TRBD1 (6 bases). The CDR3 is 15 residues long. V dropped 3 bases and J dropped 1 base, with 12 bases sitting between them. CDR1 is KGHSH, CDR2 LQKENI, per germline. The CDR3 nucleotides read TGTGCCAGCTCACCGGGGGCCGGGAATAACTATGGCTACACCTTC. Its translation: CASSPGAGNNYGYTF.

CDR3 nucleotides: TGTGCCAGCAGCCTACCCTTCCTCGGCAATTCACCCCTCCACTTT. Its translation: CASSLPFLGNSPLHF. V usage is TRBV5-5 and J usage is TRBJ1-6, with D uncertain. Trimming removed 4 bases at V and 7 bases at J, with 15 bases between. CDR3 length equals 15 residues. Germline V gene data show CDR1 as SGHKS and CDR2 as YYEKEE (reference sequence).

The CDR3 DNA reads TGTGCCAGCAGCCAAGTTAATATAGCGGGGCCCTACGAGCAGTACTTC. It encodes CASSQVNIAGPYEQYF. The rearrangement uses TRBV3-1 and TRBJ2-7; the match to TRBD2 covers 8 bases. Germline-derived CDR1 and CDR2 are LGHDT and YNNKEL (reference sequence). CDR3 length equals 16 residues. V gave up 1 base and J gave up 2 bases; unmatched junction bases: 7.

This sequence joins TRBV4-1 and TRBJ2-3; maybe TRBD2 (6 bases). Trimming removed 0 bases from V and 5 bases from J, with 15 bases in between. The CDR3 runs 16 residues. Germline V CDR1 and CDR2: MGHRA, YSYEKL. The CDR3 sequence is CASSQDPGVAIDTQYF. For the CDR3, the DNA is TGCGCCAGCAGCCAAGACCCGGGAGTAGCGATAGATACGCAGTATTTT.

This clonotype has more than one count but fewer than ten. The chain is built from TRBV7-8 and TRBJ2-1, with 8 bases identical to TRBD2. CDR1 SGHVS and CDR2 FQNEAQ come from the germline V gene. J was trimmed by 0 bases and V by 5 bases; bases with no gene match: 3. This CDR3 is built from 15 residues. The CDR3 DNA reads as TGTGCCAGCAGCAAGAGCGGGAGCTCCTACAATGAGCAGTTCTTC. Translation: CASSKSGSSYNEQFF. The full variable domain, rest sourced from reference TRBV7-8 and TRBJ2-1, is GAGVSQSPRYKVAKRGQDVALRCDPISGHVSLFWYQQALGQGPEFLTYFQNEAQLDKSGLPSDRFFAERPEGSVSTLKIQRTQQEDSAVYLCASSKSGSSYNEQFFGPGTRLTVL.

This clonotype was counted many times. The chain is built from TRBV7-2 and TRBJ2-5, with TRBD2 as a possible D gene (6 bases). CDR1 is SGHTA and CDR2 is FQGNSA in the germline V gene. The CDR3 has 16 residues. The germline V and J ends were trimmed by 5 bases and 1 base, with 17 bases remaining between them. As DNA, the CDR3 is TGTGCCAGCAGCCCCCTCGGACTAACCTCCCAAGAGACCCAGTACTTC. Residues: CASSPLGLTSQETQYF.

This sequence joins TRBV7-2 and TRBJ1-4; 7 nucleotides match TRBD1. The CDR3 sequence is 15 residues long. The ends lost 2 bases at V and 3 bases at J; junction bases unmatched: 3. The V gene's germline CDR1 is SGHTA and CDR2 FQGNSA. The CDR3: CASSLKGAPNEKLFF. The CDR3, as DNA: TGTGCCAGCAGCTTAAAGGGGGCGCCTAATGAAAAACTGTTTTTT.

The rearrangement links TRBV10-1 to TRBJ1-2, with a tentative D call TRBD1 (5 bases). The CDR3 loop spans 12 amino acids. Germline V lookup: CDR1 WNHNN, CDR2 SYGVQD (reference sequence). V dropped 11 bases and J dropped 3 bases, with 13 bases sitting between them. In DNA form, the CDR3 reads TGCGCCTCGGGGCAGGCTTACTATGGCTACACCTTC. It translates to CASGQAYYGYTF.

This clonotype was observed many times. J is TRBJ2-5 and V is TRBV7-2; 7 nucleotides line up with TRBD2. The germline V gene encodes CDR1 SGHTA and CDR2 FQGNSA. V lost 4 bases and J lost 3; bases outside the gene matches: 8. The CDR3 is made up of 15 amino acids. CDR3 nucleotides: TGTGCCAGCAGCTCGCAACCGGGACTAAAAGAGACCCAGTACTTC. Translated, it gives CASSSQPGLKETQYF.

This clonotype has a handful of counts. The chain recombines TRBV21-1 with TRBJ1-4; the table gives TRBD1 as D, unverified against the DNA. TRBV21-1 is a listed pseudogene. CDR3 length: 15 amino acids. CDR3 residues: CASSKLGRGHEKLFF. For the CDR3, the DNA is TGTGCCAGCAGCAAATTGGGCAGGGGCCATGAAAAACTGTTTTTT.

This clonotype was found a few times. The rearrangement joins TRBV20-1 to TRBJ2-1, with unresolved D. V was pared by 0 bases and J by 5 bases, with 2 bases between. From germline, CDR1 is DFQATT and CDR2 SNEGSKA (reference sequence). The CDR3 covers 11 residues. This CDR3 reads CSARENNEQFF. In DNA form, the CDR3 reads TGCAGTGCTAGAGAGAACAATGAGCAGTTCTTC.